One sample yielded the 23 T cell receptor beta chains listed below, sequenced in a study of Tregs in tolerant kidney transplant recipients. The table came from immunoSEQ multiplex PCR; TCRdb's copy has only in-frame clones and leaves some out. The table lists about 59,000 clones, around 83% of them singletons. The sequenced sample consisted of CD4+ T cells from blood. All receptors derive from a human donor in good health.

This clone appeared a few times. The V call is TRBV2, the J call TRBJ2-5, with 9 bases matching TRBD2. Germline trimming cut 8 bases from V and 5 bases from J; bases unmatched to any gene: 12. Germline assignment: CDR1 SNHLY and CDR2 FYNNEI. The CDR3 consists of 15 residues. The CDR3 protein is CASVRAGGAVETQYF. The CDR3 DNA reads TGTGCCAGCGTAAGAGCGGGGGGCGCCGTGGAGACCCAGTACTTC. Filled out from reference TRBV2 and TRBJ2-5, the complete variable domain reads EPEVTQTPSHQVTQMGQEVILRCVPISNHLYFYWYRQILGQKVEFLVSFYNNEISEKSEIFDDQFSVERPDGSNFTLKIRSTKLEDSAMYFCASVRAGGAVETQYFGPGTRLLVL.

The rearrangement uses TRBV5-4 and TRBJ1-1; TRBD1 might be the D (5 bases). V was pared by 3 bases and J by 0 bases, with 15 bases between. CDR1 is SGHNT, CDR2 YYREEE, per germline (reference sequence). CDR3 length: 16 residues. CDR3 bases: TGTGCCAGCAGCTATTACAGGAGAAACATGAACACTGAAGCTTTCTTT. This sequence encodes CASSYYRRNMNTEAFF.

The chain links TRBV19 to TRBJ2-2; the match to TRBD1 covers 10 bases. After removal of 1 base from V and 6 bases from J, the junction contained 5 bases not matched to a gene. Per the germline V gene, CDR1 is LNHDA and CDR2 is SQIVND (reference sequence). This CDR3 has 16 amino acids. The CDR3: CASSIADRGLPGELFF. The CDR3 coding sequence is TGTGCCAGTAGTATAGCCGACAGGGGGCTCCCCGGGGAGCTGTTTTTT.

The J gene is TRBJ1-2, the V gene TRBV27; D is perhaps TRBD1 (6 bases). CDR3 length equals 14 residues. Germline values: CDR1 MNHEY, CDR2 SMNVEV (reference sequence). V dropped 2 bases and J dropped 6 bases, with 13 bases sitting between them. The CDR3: CASSLTGGADGYTF. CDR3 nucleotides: TGTGCCAGCAGTTTAACCGGGGGCGCGGATGGCTACACCTTC.

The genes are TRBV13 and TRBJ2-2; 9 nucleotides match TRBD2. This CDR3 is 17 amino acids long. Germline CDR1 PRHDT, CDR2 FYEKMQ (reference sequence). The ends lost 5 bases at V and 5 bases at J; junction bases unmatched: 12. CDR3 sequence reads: CASSEALTSGPTGELFF. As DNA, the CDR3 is TGTGCCAGCAGCGAGGCCCTAACTAGCGGGCCTACCGGGGAGCTGTTTTTT.

The CDR3 sequence: CASSSLAGSYEQYF. The CDR3 region has the DNA TGTGCCAGCAGCTCCTTAGCAGGCTCCTACGAGCAGTACTTC. The chain links TRBV2 to TRBJ2-7; D remains ambiguous. Per the germline V gene, CDR1 is SNHLY and CDR2 is FYNNEI. This CDR3 is built from 14 residues. Trimming cost V 6 bases and J 0 bases, with 12 bases left between them.

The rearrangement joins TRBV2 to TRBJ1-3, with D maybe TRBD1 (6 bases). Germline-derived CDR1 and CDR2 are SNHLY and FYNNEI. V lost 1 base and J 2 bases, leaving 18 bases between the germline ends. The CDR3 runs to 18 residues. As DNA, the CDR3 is TGTGCCAGCAGTGAAGTAGGAGGACAGCCTAAGACTGGAAACACCATATATTTT. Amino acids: CASSEVGGQPKTGNTIYF.

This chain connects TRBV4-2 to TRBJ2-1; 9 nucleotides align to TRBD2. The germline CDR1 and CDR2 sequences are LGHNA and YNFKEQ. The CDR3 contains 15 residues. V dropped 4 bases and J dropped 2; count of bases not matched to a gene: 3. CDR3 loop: CASSLAGVPYNEQFF. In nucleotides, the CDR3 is TGTGCCAGCAGCCTAGCGGGAGTTCCCTACAATGAGCAGTTCTTC.

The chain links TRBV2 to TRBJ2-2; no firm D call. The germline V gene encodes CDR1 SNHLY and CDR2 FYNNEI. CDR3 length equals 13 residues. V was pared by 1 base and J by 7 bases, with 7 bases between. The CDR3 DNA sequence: TGTGCCAGCAGTGAAGGCAGGAGCGGGGAGCTGTTTTTT. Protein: CASSEGRSGELFF.

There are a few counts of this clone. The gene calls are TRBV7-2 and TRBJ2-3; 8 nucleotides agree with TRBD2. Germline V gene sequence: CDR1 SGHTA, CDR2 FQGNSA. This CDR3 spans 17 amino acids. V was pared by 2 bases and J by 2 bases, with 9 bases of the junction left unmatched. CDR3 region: CASSLLVRGASTDTQYF. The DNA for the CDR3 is TGTGCCAGCAGCTTACTCGTGCGGGGGGCTTCCACAGATACGCAGTATTTT.

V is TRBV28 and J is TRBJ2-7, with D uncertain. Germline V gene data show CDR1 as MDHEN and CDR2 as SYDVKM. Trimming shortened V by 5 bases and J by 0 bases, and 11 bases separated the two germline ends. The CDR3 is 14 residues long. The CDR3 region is CASSSTMSSYEQYF. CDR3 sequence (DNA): TGTGCCAGCAGTAGCACAATGAGCTCCTACGAGCAGTACTTC.

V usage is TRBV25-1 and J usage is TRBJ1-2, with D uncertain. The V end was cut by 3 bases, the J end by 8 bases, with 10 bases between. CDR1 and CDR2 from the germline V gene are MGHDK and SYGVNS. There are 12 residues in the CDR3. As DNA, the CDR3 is TGTGCCAGCAGTGACGGGCCGCGGGGCTACACCTTC. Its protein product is CASSDGPRGYTF.

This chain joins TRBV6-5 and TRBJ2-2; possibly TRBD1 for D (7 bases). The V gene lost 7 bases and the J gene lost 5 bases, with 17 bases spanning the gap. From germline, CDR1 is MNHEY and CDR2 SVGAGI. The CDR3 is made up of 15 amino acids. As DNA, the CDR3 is TGTGCCAGCACACCACCCGCAGGGGGGACCGGGGAGCTGTTTTTT. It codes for CASTPPAGGTGELFF.

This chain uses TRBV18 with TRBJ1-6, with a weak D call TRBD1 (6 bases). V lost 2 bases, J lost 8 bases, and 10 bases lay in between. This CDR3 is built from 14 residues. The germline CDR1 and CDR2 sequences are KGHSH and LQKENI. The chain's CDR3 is CASSPTDRDSPLHF. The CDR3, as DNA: TGTGCCAGCTCACCAACGGACAGAGATTCACCCCTCCACTTT.

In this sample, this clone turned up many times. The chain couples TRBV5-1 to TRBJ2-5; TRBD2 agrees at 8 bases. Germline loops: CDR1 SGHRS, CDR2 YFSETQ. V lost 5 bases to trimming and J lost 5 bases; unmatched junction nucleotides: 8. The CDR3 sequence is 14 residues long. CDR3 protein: CASSSGLGAETQYF. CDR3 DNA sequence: TGCGCCAGCAGTTCGGGACTAGGGGCCGAGACCCAGTACTTC.

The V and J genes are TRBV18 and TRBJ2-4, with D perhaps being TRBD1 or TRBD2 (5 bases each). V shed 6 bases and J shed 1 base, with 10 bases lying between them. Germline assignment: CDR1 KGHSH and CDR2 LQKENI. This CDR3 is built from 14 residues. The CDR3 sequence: CASSPGAAKNIQYF. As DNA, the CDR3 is TGTGCCAGCTCCCCCGGGGCGGCCAAAAACATTCAGTACTTC.

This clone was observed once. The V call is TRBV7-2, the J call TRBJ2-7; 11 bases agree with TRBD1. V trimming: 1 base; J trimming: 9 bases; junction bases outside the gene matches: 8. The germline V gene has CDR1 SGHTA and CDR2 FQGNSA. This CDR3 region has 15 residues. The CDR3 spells CASSLDADRGRMQYF. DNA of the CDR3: TGTGCCAGCAGCTTAGATGCGGACAGGGGGCGCATGCAGTACTTC.

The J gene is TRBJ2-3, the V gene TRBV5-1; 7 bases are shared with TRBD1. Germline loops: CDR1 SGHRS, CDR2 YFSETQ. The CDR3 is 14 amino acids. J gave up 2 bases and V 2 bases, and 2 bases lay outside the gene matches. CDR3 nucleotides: TGCGCCAGCAGCTTTACAGGGGTCACAGATACGCAGTATTTT. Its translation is CASSFTGVTDTQYF.

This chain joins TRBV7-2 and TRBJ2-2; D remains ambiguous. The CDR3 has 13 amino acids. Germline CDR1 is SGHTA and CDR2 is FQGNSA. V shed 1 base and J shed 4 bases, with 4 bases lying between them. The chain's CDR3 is CASSLGGTGELFF. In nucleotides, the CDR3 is TGTGCCAGCAGCTTAGGTGGCACCGGGGAGCTGTTTTTT.

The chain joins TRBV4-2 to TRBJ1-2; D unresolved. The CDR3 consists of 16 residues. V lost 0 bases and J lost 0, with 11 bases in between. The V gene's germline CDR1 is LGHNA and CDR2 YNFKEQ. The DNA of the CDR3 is TGTGCCAGCAGCCAAGATAGTTCTGGGACTAACTATGGCTACACCTTC. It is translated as CASSQDSSGTNYGYTF.

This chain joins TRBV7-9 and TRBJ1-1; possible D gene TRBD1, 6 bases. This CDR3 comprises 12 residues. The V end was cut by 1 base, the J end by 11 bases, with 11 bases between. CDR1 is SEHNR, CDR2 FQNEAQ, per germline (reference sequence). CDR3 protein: CASSLEDSWAFF. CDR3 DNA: TGTGCCAGCAGCTTAGAGGACAGTTGGGCTTTCTTT.

The CDR3 protein is CASGRDSYNEQFF. Here the CDR3 DNA reads TGTGCCAGCGGCCGGGACTCCTACAATGAGCAGTTCTTC. The genes are TRBV7-3 and TRBJ2-1, with a tentative D call TRBD2 (5 bases). This CDR3 spans 13 amino acids. Germline V gene lookup returns CDR1 SGHTA and CDR2 FQGTGA. Trimming removed 8 bases at V and 0 bases at J, with 8 bases between.

CDR3 sequence (DNA): TGTGCCAGCAGAAATACCGGGACAGGGAGTTATGGCTACACCTTC. Translated, it gives CASRNTGTGSYGYTF. The chain recombines TRBV11-2 with TRBJ1-2; TRBD1 agrees at 9 bases. With V trimmed by 6 bases and J by 5 bases, 10 bases remained unmatched. Germline lookup yields CDR1 SGHAT and CDR2 FQNNGV. This CDR3 is built from 15 residues.